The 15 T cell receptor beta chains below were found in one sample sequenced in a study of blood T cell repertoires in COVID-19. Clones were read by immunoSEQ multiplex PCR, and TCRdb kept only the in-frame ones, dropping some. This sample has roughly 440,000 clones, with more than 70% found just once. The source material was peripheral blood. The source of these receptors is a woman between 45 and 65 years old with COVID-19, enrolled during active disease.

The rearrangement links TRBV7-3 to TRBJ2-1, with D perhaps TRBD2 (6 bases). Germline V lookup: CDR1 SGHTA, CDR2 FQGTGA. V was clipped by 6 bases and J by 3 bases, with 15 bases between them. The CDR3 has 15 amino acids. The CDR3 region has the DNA TGTGCCAGCAGTCCTAACGCGGACTACTACAATGAGCAGTTCTTC. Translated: CASSPNADYYNEQFF.

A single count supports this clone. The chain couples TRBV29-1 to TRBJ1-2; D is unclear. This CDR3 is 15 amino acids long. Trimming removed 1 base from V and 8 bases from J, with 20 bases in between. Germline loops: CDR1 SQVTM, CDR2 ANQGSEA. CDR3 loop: CSVEGSGNLFRGYTF. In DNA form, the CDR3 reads TGCAGCGTTGAAGGAAGCGGGAATCTCTTTCGAGGCTACACCTTC.

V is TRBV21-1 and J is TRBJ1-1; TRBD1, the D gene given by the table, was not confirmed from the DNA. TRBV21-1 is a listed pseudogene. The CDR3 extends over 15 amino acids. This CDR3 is CASTIPRDIYTEAFF. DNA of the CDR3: TGTGCCAGCACGATACCCAGGGATATATACACTGAAGCTTTCTTT.

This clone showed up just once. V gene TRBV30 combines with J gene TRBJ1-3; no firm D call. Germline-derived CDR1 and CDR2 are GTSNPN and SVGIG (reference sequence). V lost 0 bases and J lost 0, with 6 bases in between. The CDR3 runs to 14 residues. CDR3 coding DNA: TGTGCCTGGAGTGTAGGAGTCTCTGGAAACACCATATATTTT. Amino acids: CAWSVGVSGNTIYF.

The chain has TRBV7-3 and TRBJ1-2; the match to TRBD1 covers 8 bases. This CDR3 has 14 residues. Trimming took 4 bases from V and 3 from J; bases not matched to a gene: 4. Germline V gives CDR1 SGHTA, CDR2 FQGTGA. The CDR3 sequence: CASSSGGQDYGYTF. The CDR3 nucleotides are TGTGCCAGCAGCTCCGGGGGACAGGACTATGGCTACACCTTC.

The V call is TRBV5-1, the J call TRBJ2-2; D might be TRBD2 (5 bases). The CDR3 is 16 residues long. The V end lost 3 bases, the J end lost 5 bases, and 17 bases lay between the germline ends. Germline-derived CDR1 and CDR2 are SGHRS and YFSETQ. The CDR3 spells CASSSLGKPGTGELFF. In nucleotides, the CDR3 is TGCGCCAGCAGCTCCCTCGGGAAACCTGGGACCGGGGAGCTGTTTTTT. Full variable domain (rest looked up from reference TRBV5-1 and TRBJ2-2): KAGVTQTPRYLIKTRGQQVTLSCSPISGHRSVSWYQQTPGQGLQFLFEYFSETQRNKGNFPGRFSGRQFSNSRSEMNVSTLELGDSALYLCASSSLGKPGTGELFFGEGSRLTVL.

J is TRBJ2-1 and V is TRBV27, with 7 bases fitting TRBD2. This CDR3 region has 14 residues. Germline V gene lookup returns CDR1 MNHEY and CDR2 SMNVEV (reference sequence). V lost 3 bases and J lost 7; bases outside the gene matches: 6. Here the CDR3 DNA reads TGTGCCAGCAGTTTTGGTAGCGGGTTAAATGAGCAGTTCTTC. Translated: CASSFGSGLNEQFF.

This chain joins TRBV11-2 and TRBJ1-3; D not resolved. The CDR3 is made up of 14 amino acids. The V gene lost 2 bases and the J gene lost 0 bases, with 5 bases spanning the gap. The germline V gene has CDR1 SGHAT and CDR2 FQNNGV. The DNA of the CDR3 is TGTGCCAGCAGCTTATCAGACTCTGGAAACACCATATATTTT. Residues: CASSLSDSGNTIYF.

CDR3 bases: TGTGCCACCCGACCGGGGGGTTTCTACAATGAGCAGTTCTTC. This sequence encodes CATRPGGFYNEQFF. This chain links TRBV19 with TRBJ2-1; 7 nucleotides align to TRBD2. CDR1 is LNHDA and CDR2 is SQIVND in the germline V gene (reference sequence). The CDR3 spans 14 residues. V was pared by 10 bases and J by 3 bases, with 9 bases of the junction left unmatched.

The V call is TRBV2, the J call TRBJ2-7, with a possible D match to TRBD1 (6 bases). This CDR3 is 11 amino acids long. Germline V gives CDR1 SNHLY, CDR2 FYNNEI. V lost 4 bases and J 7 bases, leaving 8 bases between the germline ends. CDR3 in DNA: TGTGCCAGCAGTGGAGGGGGTGAGCAGTACTTC. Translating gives CASSGGGEQYF.

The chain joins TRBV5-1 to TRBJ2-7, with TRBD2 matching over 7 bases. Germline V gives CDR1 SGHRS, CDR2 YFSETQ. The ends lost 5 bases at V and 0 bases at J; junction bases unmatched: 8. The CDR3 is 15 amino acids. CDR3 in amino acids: CASRPWSGVSYEQYF. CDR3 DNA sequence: TGCGCCAGCAGGCCTTGGAGCGGGGTCTCCTACGAGCAGTACTTC.

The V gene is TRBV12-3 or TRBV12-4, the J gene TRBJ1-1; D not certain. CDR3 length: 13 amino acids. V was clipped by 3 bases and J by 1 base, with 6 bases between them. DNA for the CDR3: TGTGCCAGCAGTTTTGGAGCGAACACTGAAGCTTTCTTT. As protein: CASSFGANTEAFF.

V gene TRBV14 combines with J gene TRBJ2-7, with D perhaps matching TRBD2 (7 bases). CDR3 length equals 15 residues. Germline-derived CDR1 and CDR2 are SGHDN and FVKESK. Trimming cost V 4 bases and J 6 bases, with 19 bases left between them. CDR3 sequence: CASSPAGQGRGEQYF. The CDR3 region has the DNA TGTGCCAGCAGCCCTGCGGGCCAGGGGAGGGGCGAGCAGTACTTC.

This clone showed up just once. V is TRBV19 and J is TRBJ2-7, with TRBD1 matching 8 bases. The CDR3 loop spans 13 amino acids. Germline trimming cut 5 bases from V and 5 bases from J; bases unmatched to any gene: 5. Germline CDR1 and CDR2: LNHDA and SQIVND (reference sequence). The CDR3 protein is CASSSQGEDEQYF. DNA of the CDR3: TGTGCCAGTAGTTCACAGGGGGAGGACGAGCAGTACTTC.

The CDR3 nucleotides are TGCGCCAGCATGGGAGACGAGGACGGCCTCAGCAATGAGCAGTTCTTC. Its protein product is CASMGDEDGLSNEQFF. The V gene is TRBV5-1, the J gene TRBJ2-1; tentative D call: TRBD2 (5 bases). The CDR3 has 16 residues. Germline V gene lookup returns CDR1 SGHRS and CDR2 YFSETQ. V shed 6 bases and J shed 6 bases, with 22 bases lying between them.